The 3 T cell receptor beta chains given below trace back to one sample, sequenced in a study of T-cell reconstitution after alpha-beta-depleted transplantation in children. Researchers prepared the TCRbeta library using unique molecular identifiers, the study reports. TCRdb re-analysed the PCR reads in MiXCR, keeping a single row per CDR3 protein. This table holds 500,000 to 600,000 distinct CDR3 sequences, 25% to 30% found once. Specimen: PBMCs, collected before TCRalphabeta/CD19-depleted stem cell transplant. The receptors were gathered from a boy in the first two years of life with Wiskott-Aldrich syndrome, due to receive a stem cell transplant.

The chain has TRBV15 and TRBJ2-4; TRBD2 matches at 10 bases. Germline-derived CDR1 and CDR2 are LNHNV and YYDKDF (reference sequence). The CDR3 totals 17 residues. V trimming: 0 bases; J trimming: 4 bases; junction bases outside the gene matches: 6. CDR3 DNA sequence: TGTGCCACCAGCAGAGATCGGGGTAGCGGGGGGAAAAACATTCAGTACTTC. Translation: CATSRDRGSGGKNIQYF.

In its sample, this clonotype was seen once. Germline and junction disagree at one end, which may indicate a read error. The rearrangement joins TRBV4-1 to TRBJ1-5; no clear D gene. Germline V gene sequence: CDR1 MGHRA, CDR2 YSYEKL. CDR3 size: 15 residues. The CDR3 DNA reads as TGCGCCAGCAGGCAAGTTGACATTTACAATCAGCCCCAGCATTTT. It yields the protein CASRQVDIYNQPQHF.

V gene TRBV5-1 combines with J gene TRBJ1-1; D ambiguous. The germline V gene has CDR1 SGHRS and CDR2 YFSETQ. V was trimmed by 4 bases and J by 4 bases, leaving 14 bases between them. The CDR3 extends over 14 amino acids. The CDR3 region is CASSPVLVRTEAFF. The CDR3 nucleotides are TGCGCCAGCAGCCCGGTTCTGGTCCGCACTGAAGCTTTCTTT. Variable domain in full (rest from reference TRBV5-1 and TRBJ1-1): KAGVTQTPRYLIKTRGQQVTLSCSPISGHRSVSWYQQTPGQGLQFLFEYFSETQRNKGNFPGRFSGRQFSNSRSEMNVSTLELGDSALYLCASSPVLVRTEAFFGQGTRLTVV.